A selection of T cell receptor beta chains follows, all from one sample in a study of CXCR3-negative and CXCR3-positive naive CD8 T cells. No DNA is given; TCRdb re-called the 5' RACE reads and lists each CDR3 protein once. The sample holds 150,000 or so distinct CDR3 sequences. The specimen was naive CXCR3+ CD8+ T cells from blood. These receptors were taken from a human donor in good health. Some clones in this sample may be carry-over from other donors' samples. CDR3s include the opening cysteine and the closing phenylalanine or tryptophan. The order of the fields is J gene, V gene, CDR3 length, CDR3 protein.

J gene: TRBJ2-5
V gene: TRBV13
CDR3 length: 14
CDR3 protein: CASSGRTARRTQYF

J gene: TRBJ2-1
V gene: TRBV12-3/TRBV12-4
CDR3 length: 16
CDR3 protein: CASSLTGDLVWNEQFF

J gene: TRBJ2-5
V gene: TRBV29-1
CDR3 length: 11
CDR3 protein: CSVGGWETQYF

J gene: TRBJ2-2
V gene: TRBV28
CDR3 length: 15
CDR3 protein: CASSLWQTNTGELFF

J gene: TRBJ2-1
V gene: TRBV6-4
CDR3 length: 15
CDR3 protein: CASSPTGGTYNEQFF

J gene: TRBJ1-5
V gene: TRBV25-1
CDR3 length: 14
CDR3 protein: CASSDTGYIWAQHF

J gene: TRBJ2-7
V gene: TRBV5-1
CDR3 length: 15
CDR3 protein: CASSLRGEFPYEQYF

J gene: TRBJ1-1
V gene: TRBV6-5
CDR3 length: 17
CDR3 protein: CASTPRTGGNMNTEAFF

J gene: TRBJ2-1
V gene: TRBV7-6
CDR3 length: 14
CDR3 protein: CASSLGGGAREQFF

J gene: TRBJ1-1
V gene: TRBV21-1
CDR3 length: 14
CDR3 protein: CASRGQGKNTEAFF

J gene: TRBJ2-5
V gene: TRBV7-9
CDR3 length: 19
CDR3 protein: CASSLTRAGTRIGQETQYF

J gene: TRBJ1-4
V gene: TRBV6-2/TRBV6-3
CDR3 length: 17
CDR3 protein: CASSYVSWTEINEKLFF

J gene: TRBJ2-1
V gene: TRBV29-1
CDR3 length: 14
CDR3 protein: CSALAGGPQNEQFF